This T cell receptor (beta chain) emerged from a study of T cells in Graves' hyperthyroidism and ophthalmopathy. The study's findings and limits: Ophthalmopathy could be told apart from stable hyperthyroidism with a 13 V-J model.

Concerning this clonotype itself: As yet, its antigen is unknown.

Blood sampling occurred at first hyperthyroidism diagnosis, ahead of any ophthalmopathy symptoms. The investigators amplified TCR beta CDR3 regions from RNA transcripts. The primer set for the first-round RT-PCR of the TCR CDR3 was HTBI. Using its own MiXCR run on the multiplex PCR reads, TCRdb lists one record per CDR3 protein. Among 730,000 or so distinct CDR3 sequences listed, 15% to 20% were seen once. Germline CDR1 reads SGHTA; CDR2 reads FQGTGA. V trimming: 5 bases; J trimming: 7 bases; junction bases outside the gene matches: 15. The CDR3 consists of 17 residues. The chain is built from TRBV7-3 and TRBJ2-1; 9 bases map to TRBD2. The source of this sequence is a woman between 50 and 59 years old with Graves' hyperthyroidism that later progressed to Graves' ophthalmopathy. Sequencing was done on a sample of blood. CDR3 sequence (DNA): TGTGCCAGCAGCCTAAAATTTACCGGGACTAGCAGGAATGAGCAGTTCTTC. This encodes CASSLKFTGTSRNEQFF.